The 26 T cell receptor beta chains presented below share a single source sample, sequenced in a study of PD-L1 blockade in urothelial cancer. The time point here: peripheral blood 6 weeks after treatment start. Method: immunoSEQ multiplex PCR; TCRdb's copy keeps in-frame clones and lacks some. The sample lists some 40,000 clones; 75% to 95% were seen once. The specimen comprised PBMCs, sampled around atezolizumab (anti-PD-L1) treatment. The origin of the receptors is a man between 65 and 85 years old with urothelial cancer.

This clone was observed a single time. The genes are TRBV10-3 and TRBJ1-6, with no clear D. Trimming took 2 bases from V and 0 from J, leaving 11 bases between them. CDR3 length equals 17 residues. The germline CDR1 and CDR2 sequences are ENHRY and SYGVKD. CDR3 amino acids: CAISETASSSYNSPLHF. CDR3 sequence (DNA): TGTGCCATCAGTGAGACAGCCTCGAGCTCCTATAATTCACCCCTCCACTTT.

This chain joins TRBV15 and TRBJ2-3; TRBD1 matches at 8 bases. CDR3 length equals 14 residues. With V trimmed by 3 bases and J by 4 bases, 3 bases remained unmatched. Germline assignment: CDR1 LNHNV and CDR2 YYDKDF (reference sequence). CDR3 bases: TGTGCCACCAGCAGGGACAGGGCGGCAGATACGCAGTATTTT. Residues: CATSRDRAADTQYF.

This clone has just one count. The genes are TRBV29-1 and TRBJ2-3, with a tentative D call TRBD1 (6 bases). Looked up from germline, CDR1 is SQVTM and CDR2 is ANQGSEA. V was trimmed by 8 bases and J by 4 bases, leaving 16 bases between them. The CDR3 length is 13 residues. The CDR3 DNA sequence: TGCAGCTGTGAGAGACAGGTCCCAGATACGCAGTATTTT. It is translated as CSCERQVPDTQYF.

The CDR3 spells CASSIALNRGSNQPQHF. CDR3 coding DNA: TGTGCCAGTAGTATAGCCCTGAACAGGGGTAGCAATCAGCCCCAGCATTTT. V gene TRBV19 combines with J gene TRBJ1-5; TRBD1 matches 7 bases. The CDR3 is 17 residues long. V shed 1 base, J shed 0 bases, and the junction held 6 bases outside the gene matches. The germline gives CDR1 LNHDA, CDR2 SQIVND (reference sequence).

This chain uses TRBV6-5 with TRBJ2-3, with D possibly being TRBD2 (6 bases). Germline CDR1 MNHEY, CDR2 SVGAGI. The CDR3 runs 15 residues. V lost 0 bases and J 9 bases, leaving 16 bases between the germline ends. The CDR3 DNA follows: TGTGCCAGCAGTTACTCGTCCGTCCGTCGGGAGACGCAGTATTTT. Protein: CASSYSSVRRETQYF.

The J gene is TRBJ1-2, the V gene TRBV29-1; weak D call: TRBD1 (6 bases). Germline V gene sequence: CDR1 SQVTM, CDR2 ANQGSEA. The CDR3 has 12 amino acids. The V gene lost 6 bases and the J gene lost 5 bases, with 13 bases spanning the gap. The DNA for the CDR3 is TGCAGCGTGGAGACAGGTTATTATGGCTACACCTTC. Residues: CSVETGYYGYTF.

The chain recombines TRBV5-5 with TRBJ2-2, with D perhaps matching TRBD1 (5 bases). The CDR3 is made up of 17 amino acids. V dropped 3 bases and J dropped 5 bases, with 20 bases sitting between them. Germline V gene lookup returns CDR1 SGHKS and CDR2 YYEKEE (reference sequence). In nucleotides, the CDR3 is TGTGCCAGCAGCTGGGCTCTGGGCAGGGTCGAAACCGGGGAGCTGTTTTTT. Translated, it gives CASSWALGRVETGELFF. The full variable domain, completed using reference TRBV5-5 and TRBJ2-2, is DAGVTQSPTHLIKTRGQQVTLRCSPISGHKSVSWYQQVLGQGPQFIFQYYEKEERGRGNFPDRFSARQFPNYSSELNVNALLLGDSALYLCASSWALGRVETGELFFGEGSRLTVL.

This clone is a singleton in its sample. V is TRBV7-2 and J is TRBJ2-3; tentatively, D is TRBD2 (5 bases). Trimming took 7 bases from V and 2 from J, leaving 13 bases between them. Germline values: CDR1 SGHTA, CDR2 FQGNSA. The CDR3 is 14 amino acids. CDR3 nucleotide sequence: TGTGCCAGCACCCGGGATCCTACCACAGATACGCAGTATTTT. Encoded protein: CASTRDPTTDTQYF.

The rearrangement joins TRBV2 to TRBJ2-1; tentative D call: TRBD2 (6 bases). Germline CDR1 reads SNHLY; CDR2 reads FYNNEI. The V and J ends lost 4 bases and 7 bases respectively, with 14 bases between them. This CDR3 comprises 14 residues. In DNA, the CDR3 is TGTGCCAGCAGTGCGTCGGGAGTGGGAAATGAGCAGTTCTTC. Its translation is CASSASGVGNEQFF.

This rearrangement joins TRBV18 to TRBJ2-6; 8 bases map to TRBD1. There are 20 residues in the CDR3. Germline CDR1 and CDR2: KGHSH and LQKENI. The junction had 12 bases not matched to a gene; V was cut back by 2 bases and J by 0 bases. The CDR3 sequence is CASSPVQGGTGSSGANVLTF. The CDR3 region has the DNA TGTGCCAGCTCACCAGTCCAGGGTGGGACAGGTTCCTCTGGGGCCAACGTCCTGACTTTC. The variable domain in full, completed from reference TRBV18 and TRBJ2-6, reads NAGVMQNPRHLVRRRGQEARLRCSPMKGHSHVYWYRQLPEEGLKFMVYLQKENIIDESGMPKERFSAEFPKEGPSILRIQQVVRGDSAAYFCASSPVQGGTGSSGANVLTFGAGSRLTVL.

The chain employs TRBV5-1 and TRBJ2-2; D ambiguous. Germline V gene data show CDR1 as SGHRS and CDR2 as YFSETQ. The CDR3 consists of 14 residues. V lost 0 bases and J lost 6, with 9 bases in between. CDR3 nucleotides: TGCGCCAGCAGCTTGGAGCCCGAGGCCGGGGAGCTGTTTTTT. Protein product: CASSLEPEAGELFF.

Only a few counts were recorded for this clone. The CDR3 sequence: CASSDPRTGTNTEAFF. CDR3 sequence (DNA): TGTGCCAGCAGTGACCCCCGGACAGGGACGAACACTGAAGCTTTCTTT. The chain couples TRBV25-1 to TRBJ1-1; the match to TRBD1 covers 8 bases. Germline CDR1 reads MGHDK; CDR2 reads SYGVNS. The CDR3 has 16 amino acids. Trimming took 3 bases from V and 1 from J; bases not matched to a gene: 7.

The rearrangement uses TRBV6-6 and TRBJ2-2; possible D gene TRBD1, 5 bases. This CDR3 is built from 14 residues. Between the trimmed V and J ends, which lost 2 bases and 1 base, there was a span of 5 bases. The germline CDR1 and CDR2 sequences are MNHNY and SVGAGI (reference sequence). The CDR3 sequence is CASSYRGNTGELFF. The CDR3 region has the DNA TGTGCCAGCAGTTACAGGGGGAACACCGGGGAGCTGTTTTTT.

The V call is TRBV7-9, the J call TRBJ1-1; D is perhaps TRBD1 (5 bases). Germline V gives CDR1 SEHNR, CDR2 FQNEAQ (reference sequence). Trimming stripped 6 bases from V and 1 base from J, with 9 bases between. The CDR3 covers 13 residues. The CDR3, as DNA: TGTGCCAGCAGGACAGCTACGAACACTGAAGCTTTCTTT. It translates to CASRTATNTEAFF.

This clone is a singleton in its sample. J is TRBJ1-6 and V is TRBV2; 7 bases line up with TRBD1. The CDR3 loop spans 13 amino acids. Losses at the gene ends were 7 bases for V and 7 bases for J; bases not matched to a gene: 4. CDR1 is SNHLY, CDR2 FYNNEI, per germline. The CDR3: CASTTGWNSPLHF. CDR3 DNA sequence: TGTGCCAGCACGACAGGGTGGAATTCACCCCTCCACTTT.

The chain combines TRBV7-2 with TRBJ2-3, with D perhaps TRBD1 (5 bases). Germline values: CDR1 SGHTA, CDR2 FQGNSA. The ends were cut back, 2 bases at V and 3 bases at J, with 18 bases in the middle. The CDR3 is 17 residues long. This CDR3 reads CASSLQLGQGGTDTQYF. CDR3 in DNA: TGTGCCAGCAGCTTACAGCTGGGCCAGGGTGGTACAGATACGCAGTATTTT.

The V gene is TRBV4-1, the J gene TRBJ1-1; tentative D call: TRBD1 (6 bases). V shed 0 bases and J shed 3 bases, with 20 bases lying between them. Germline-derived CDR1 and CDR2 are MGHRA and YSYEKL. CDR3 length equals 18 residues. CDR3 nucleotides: TGCGCCAGCAGCCAAGATTTTCTCGCAGGGGCGAGGGACACTGAAGCTTTCTTT. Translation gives CASSQDFLAGARDTEAFF.

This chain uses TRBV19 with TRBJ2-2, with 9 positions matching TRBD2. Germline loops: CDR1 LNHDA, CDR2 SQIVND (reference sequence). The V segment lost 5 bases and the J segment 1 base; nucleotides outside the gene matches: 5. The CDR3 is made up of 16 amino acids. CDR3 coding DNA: TGTGCCAGTAGTGTCCTAGCGGGACTGAACACCGGGGAGCTGTTTTTT. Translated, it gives CASSVLAGLNTGELFF.

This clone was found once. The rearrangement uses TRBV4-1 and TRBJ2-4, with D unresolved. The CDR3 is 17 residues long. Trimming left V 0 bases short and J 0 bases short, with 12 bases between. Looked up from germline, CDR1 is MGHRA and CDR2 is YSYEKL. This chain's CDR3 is CASSQDSTLLAKNIQYF. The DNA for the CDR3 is TGCGCCAGCAGCCAAGATAGCACCTTACTAGCCAAAAACATTCAGTACTTC.

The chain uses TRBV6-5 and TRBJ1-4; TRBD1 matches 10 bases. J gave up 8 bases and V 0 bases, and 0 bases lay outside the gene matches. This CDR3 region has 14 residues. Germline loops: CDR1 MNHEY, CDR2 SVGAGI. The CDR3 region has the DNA TGTGCCAGCAGTTACTCGGACAGGGGGGAAAAACTGTTTTTT. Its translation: CASSYSDRGEKLFF.

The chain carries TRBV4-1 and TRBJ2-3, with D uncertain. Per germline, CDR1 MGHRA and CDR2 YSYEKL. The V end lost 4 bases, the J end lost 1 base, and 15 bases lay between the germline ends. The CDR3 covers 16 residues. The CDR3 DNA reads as TGCGCCAGCAGCCCCCGGTTTCTCCGGGGCACAGATACGCAGTATTTT. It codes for CASSPRFLRGTDTQYF.

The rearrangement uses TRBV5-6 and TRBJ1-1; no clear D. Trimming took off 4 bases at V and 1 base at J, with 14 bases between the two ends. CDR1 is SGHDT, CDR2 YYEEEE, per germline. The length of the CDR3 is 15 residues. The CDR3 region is CASSDMSRGNTEAFF. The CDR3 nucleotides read TGTGCCAGCAGCGATATGAGTCGGGGGAACACTGAAGCTTTCTTT. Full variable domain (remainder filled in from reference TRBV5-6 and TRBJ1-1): DAGVTQSPTHLIKTRGQQVTLRCSPKSGHDTVSWYQQALGQGPQFIFQYYEEEERQRGNFPDRFSGHQFPNYSSELNVNALLLGDSALYLCASSDMSRGNTEAFFGQGTRLTVV.

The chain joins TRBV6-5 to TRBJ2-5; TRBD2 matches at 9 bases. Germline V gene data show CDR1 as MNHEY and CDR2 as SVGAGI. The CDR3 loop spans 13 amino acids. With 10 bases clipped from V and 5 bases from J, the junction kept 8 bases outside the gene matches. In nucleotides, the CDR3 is TGTGCCACAGGGGCGGGAGGGATCGAGACCCAGTACTTC. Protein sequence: CATGAGGIETQYF.

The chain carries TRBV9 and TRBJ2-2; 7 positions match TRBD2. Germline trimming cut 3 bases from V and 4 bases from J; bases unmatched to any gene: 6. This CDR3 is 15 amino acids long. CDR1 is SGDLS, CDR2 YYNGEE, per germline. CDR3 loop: CASSAGGGFTGELFF. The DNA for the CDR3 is TGTGCCAGCAGCGCGGGAGGCGGGTTCACCGGGGAGCTGTTTTTT.

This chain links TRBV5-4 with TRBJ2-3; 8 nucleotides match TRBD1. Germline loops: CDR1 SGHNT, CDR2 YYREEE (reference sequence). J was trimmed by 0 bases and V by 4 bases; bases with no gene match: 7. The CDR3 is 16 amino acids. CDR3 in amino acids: CASSPGTGPSTDTQYF. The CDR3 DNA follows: TGTGCCAGCAGCCCGGGGACAGGCCCTAGCACAGATACGCAGTATTTT.

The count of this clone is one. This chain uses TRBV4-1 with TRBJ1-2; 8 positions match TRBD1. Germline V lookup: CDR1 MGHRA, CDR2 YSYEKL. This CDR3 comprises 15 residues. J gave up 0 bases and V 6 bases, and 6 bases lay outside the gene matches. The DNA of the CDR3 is TGCGCCAGCAGAAGCCCGGGACAGGCTAACTATGGCTACACCTTC. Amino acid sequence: CASRSPGQANYGYTF.